This T cell receptor (beta chain) was sequenced in a study of neoadjuvant anti-PD-1 for oral cavity cancer. The repertoire was sequenced with immunoSEQ multiplex PCR; TCRdb's copy has only in-frame clones and lacks some. In the table there are some 6,900 clones, 60% to 85% of which are singletons. CDR3 length: 13 amino acids. Germline V gene lookup returns CDR1 WNHNN and CDR2 SYGVQD (reference sequence). Trimming removed 5 bases from V and 5 bases from J, with 9 bases in between. These newly diagnosed stage II-IVA oral cavity squamous cell carcinoma patients had no prior systemic or radiation treatment. Analysis of PBMCs was direct, with no culture step.

This rearrangement joins TRBV10-1 to TRBJ1-4; D is unclear. Material: PBMCs, obtained before nivolumab (anti-PD-1) treatment. The TCR originated in a person between 35 and 79 years old with oral cavity squamous cell carcinoma. In DNA form, the CDR3 reads TGCGCCAGCAGTCCGGGGATCAATGAAAAACTGTTTTTT. The encoded protein is CASSPGINEKLFF.